This T cell receptor beta chain came from a study of cytomegalovirus exposure and HLA in healthy donors. Notes on this clone: Antigen unknown.

A multiplex PCR was run with 60 Vbeta primers and 13 Jbeta primers. Some clones are missing from TCRdb's copy, which holds only in-frame ones; the method was immunoSEQ multiplex PCR. The sample shows just over 150,000 clones, roughly 81% of them seen only once. Healthy individuals who donated bone marrow served as the donors. Germline CDR1 MGHRA, CDR2 YSYEKL. V was pared by 7 bases and J by 3 bases, with 15 bases between. This CDR3 has 15 residues. Whole-study results and caveats: In a later analysis, productive TCRs from donors in an Asian-associated ancestry cluster reportedly carried fewer N-insertions than the cohort mean.

The sequenced sample consisted of PBMCs. The chain has TRBV4-1 and TRBJ1-4; possible D gene TRBD1, 5 bases. The TCR comes from a young woman in good health and CMV-seronegative. CDR3: CASKDIWGANEKLFF. In nucleotides, the CDR3 is TGCGCCAGCAAGGATATTTGGGGGGCTAATGAAAAACTGTTTTTT.